The 20 T cell receptor beta chains given below trace back to one sample, sequenced in a study of blood T cell repertoires in COVID-19. Here immunoSEQ multiplex PCR was the method, and the copy in TCRdb shows in-frame clones only, minus some. The sample holds under 250,000 clones, 70% to 90% seen once. Sequencing used peripheral blood. These receptors came from a man over 45 who had recovered from COVID-19.

This chain uses TRBV3-1 (or the pseudogene TRBV3-2) with TRBJ2-7, with 10 bases identical to TRBD2. This CDR3 comprises 14 residues. CDR1 is LGHDT, CDR2 YNNKEL, per germline (reference sequence). V dropped 6 bases and J dropped 6; count of bases not matched to a gene: 8. The CDR3 nucleotides read TGTGCCAGCAGTCGGGAGCTAGCGGGAGTCGAGCAGTACTTC. This codes for CASSRELAGVEQYF.

The rearrangement links TRBV5-6 to TRBJ1-6; the match to TRBD1 covers 10 bases. V gave up 7 bases and J gave up 8 bases; unmatched junction bases: 9. There are 15 residues in the CDR3. Per the germline V gene, CDR1 is SGHDT and CDR2 is YYEEEE. As DNA, the CDR3 is TGTGCCAGCTACCGATGGGGGACAGGGGATTCACCCCTCCACTTT. Residues: CASYRWGTGDSPLHF.

The V and J genes are TRBV9 and TRBJ2-1; D might be TRBD1 (5 bases). The CDR3 has 16 residues. V shed 2 bases and J shed 0 bases, with 12 bases lying between them. Germline V CDR1 and CDR2: SGDLS, YYNGEE. The CDR3 protein is CASSVQGSSSYNEQFF. The CDR3 coding sequence is TGTGCCAGCAGCGTTCAGGGCTCCAGCTCCTACAATGAGCAGTTCTTC.

The chain is built from TRBV9 and TRBJ2-1, with TRBD2 identical over 9 bases. CDR1 and CDR2 (germline): SGDLS, YYNGEE. This CDR3 has 21 amino acids. The junction had 21 bases not matched to a gene; V was cut back by 0 bases and J by 5 bases. The chain's CDR3 is CASSVGYSGGPSGTLHNEQFF. CDR3 DNA: TGTGCCAGCAGCGTAGGATATTCCGGGGGCCCTAGCGGGACTTTGCACAATGAGCAGTTCTTC.

This chain connects TRBV27 to TRBJ2-6; 7 positions agree with TRBD2. V trimming: 5 bases; J trimming: 0 bases; junction bases outside the gene matches: 10. Germline V gene data show CDR1 as MNHEY and CDR2 as SMNVEV (reference sequence). There are 18 residues in the CDR3. CDR3 bases: TGTGCCAGCAGTACTCCCGGACCGGGAGGCTCTGGGGCCAACGTCCTGACTTTC. This codes for CASSTPGPGGSGANVLTF.

This clone has just a few counts. This rearrangement joins TRBV27 to TRBJ2-7; D is perhaps TRBD2 (5 bases). V lost 10 bases and J lost 1, with 11 bases in between. Germline loops: CDR1 MNHEY, CDR2 SMNVEV (reference sequence). There are 12 residues in the CDR3. CDR3 coding DNA: TGTGCCACCGCCAGCGGATCCTACGAGCAGTACTTC. Encoded protein: CATASGSYEQYF.

This clone was counted only a few times. Other DNA sequences in the same sample also yield this CDR3. V gene TRBV9 combines with J gene TRBJ2-1; a possible D gene is TRBD2 (5 bases). The CDR3 consists of 12 residues. Trimming removed 3 bases from V and 10 bases from J, with 11 bases in between. Germline V gene lookup returns CDR1 SGDLS and CDR2 YYNGEE. CDR3 DNA sequence: TGTGCCAGCAGCGCCACTTCGGGGGAGCAGTTCTTC. Translating it yields CASSATSGEQFF. Full variable domain (outside the CDR3, taken from reference TRBV9 and TRBJ2-1): DSGVTQTPKHLITATGQRVTLRCSPRSGDLSVYWYQQSLDQGLQFLIQYYNGEERAKGNILERFSAQQFPDLHSELNLSSLELGDSALYFCASSATSGEQFFGPGTRLTVL.

V usage is TRBV2 and J usage is TRBJ2-2; 11 nucleotides match TRBD2. The CDR3 length is 17 residues. Looked up from germline, CDR1 is SNHLY and CDR2 is FYNNEI. V lost 8 bases and J lost 6; bases outside the gene matches: 14. CDR3 loop: CASGTGLAVQGSGELFF. The CDR3, as DNA: TGTGCCAGCGGGACGGGACTAGCGGTACAAGGCTCCGGGGAGCTGTTTTTT.

The V gene is TRBV6-5, the J gene TRBJ2-2; D may be TRBD1 (5 bases). The CDR3 has 15 amino acids. V was clipped by 3 bases and J by 4 bases, with 12 bases between them. CDR1 and CDR2 from the germline V gene are MNHEY and SVGAGI. The DNA of the CDR3 is TGTGCCAGCAGTTATAAGGGGTTGGGCACCGGGGAGCTGTTTTTT. Protein: CASSYKGLGTGELFF.

V and J are TRBV19 and TRBJ1-2; 7 nucleotides align to TRBD1. V lost 5 bases and J lost 4; bases outside the gene matches: 7. The CDR3 has 14 amino acids. Germline V gene sequence: CDR1 LNHDA, CDR2 SQIVND (reference sequence). The CDR3 DNA reads as TGTGCCAGTAGTCCGACAGGGTCCAGCTATGGCTACACCTTC. Translating gives CASSPTGSSYGYTF.

The rearrangement uses TRBV19 and TRBJ2-7, with D unresolved. The CDR3 totals 12 residues. The ends were cut back, 4 bases at V and 3 bases at J, with 7 bases in the middle. Germline assignment: CDR1 LNHDA and CDR2 SQIVND (reference sequence). The CDR3 sequence: CASSSRSYEQYF. The CDR3 DNA reads as TGTGCCAGTAGTAGCCGGAGCTACGAGCAGTACTTC. The full variable domain, in which reference TRBV19 and TRBJ2-7 provide the parts outside the CDR3, is DGGITQSPKYLFRKEGQNVTLSCEQNLNHDAMYWYRQDPGQGLRLIYYSQIVNDFQKGDIAEGYSVSREKKESFPLTVTSAQKNPTAFYLCASSSRSYEQYFGPGTRLTVT.

The chain joins TRBV12-3 or TRBV12-4 to TRBJ2-3; D possibly corresponds to TRBD2 (6 bases). The CDR3 has 13 amino acids. The V end lost 5 bases, the J end lost 6 bases, and 12 bases lay between the germline ends. The CDR3: CASSLSGGDTQYF. CDR3 nucleotides: TGTGCCAGCAGTCTTTCTGGGGGGGATACGCAGTATTTT.

The J gene is TRBJ1-3, the V gene TRBV4-2; 7 bases align to TRBD1. The CDR3 is made up of 17 amino acids. Trimming removed 1 base from V and 0 bases from J; junction bases left unmatched: 6. Germline loops: CDR1 LGHNA, CDR2 YNFKEQ. The CDR3 spells CASSQADRLSSGNTIYF. Written as DNA, the CDR3 is TGTGCCAGCAGCCAAGCGGACAGGCTCAGCTCTGGAAACACCATATATTTT.

This chain connects TRBV10-2 to TRBJ2-7, with 9 positions matching TRBD1. This CDR3 is built from 15 residues. CDR1 is WSHSY, CDR2 SAAADI, per germline. J was trimmed by 2 bases and V by 6 bases; bases with no gene match: 8. The CDR3 reads CASRENRGPTYEQYF. The CDR3 nucleotides read TGCGCCAGCAGGGAAAACAGGGGGCCCACCTACGAGCAGTACTTC.

The genes are TRBV27 and TRBJ1-1, with unresolved D. CDR3 size: 11 residues. Trimming removed 10 bases from V and 3 bases from J, with 9 bases in between. Germline CDR1 reads MNHEY; CDR2 reads SMNVEV (reference sequence). CDR3 loop: CATGWDTEAFF. The CDR3 region has the DNA TGTGCCACAGGATGGGACACTGAAGCTTTCTTT.

The CDR3 loop is CASSFATGGRGNQPQHF. Here the CDR3 DNA reads TGTGCCAGCAGTTTCGCAACAGGGGGCAGGGGCAATCAGCCCCAGCATTTT. The chain recombines TRBV27 with TRBJ1-5; 9 bases map to TRBD1. Germline values: CDR1 MNHEY, CDR2 SMNVEV (reference sequence). V was clipped by 3 bases and J by 2 bases; unmatched bases: 8. The CDR3 length is 17 residues.

CDR3 coding DNA: TGTGCCTGGAGCTCGCGACTCTCGAGGTCAGATTCACCCCTCCACTTT. This translates into CAWSSRLSRSDSPLHF. V gene TRBV30 combines with J gene TRBJ1-6; D is unresolved. Trimming took off 3 bases at V and 8 bases at J, with 20 bases between the two ends. CDR3 length equals 16 residues. Germline V gene sequence: CDR1 GTSNPN, CDR2 SVGIG (reference sequence).

The genes are TRBV19 and TRBJ2-1, with 10 bases that match TRBD1. V dropped 7 bases and J dropped 10; count of bases not matched to a gene: 10. This CDR3 has 14 residues. Germline V gene lookup returns CDR1 LNHDA and CDR2 SQIVND (reference sequence). The CDR3 region is CASTRTGGRGEQFF. The CDR3 DNA reads TGTGCCAGTACCCGGACAGGGGGTCGGGGCGAGCAGTTCTTC. The complete variable domain, with remaining parts taken from reference TRBV19 and TRBJ2-1, reads DGGITQSPKYLFRKEGQNVTLSCEQNLNHDAMYWYRQDPGQGLRLIYYSQIVNDFQKGDIAEGYSVSREKKESFPLTVTSAQKNPTAFYLCASTRTGGRGEQFFGPGTRLTVL.

The chain uses TRBV19 and TRBJ2-7; D perhaps matches TRBD1 (6 bases). The CDR3 runs 14 residues. CDR1 and CDR2 (germline): LNHDA, SQIVND (reference sequence). V was clipped by 6 bases and J by 0 bases, with 12 bases between them. The CDR3 sequence is CASRARGGSYEQYF. In DNA, the CDR3 is TGTGCCAGTAGAGCGAGAGGGGGCTCCTACGAGCAGTACTTC.

This chain links TRBV12-3 or TRBV12-4 with TRBJ2-7, with 7 bases matching TRBD1. The length of the CDR3 is 13 residues. Trimming at V came to 4 bases and at J to 4 bases, leaving 4 bases not matched to a gene. This chain's CDR3 is CASSSLTGYEQYF. The CDR3, as DNA: TGTGCCAGCAGTTCACTGACAGGGTACGAGCAGTACTTC.